This is a list of T cell receptor beta chains from one sample in a study of T-cell reconstitution after alpha-beta-depleted transplantation in children. TCRdb passed the PCR reads through MiXCR, listing each CDR3 protein once. In the table there are hundreds of thousands of distinct CDR3 sequences, around 16% of which are singletons. The specimen was PBMCs from the stem cell graft donor, collected from the stem cell graft. These receptors were collected from a human donor who donated a stem cell graft to a child with acute myeloid leukemia. CDR3s include the opening cysteine and the closing phenylalanine or tryptophan. Each record gives: clone size, CDR3 length, J gene, V gene, D gene, CDR3 protein, CDR3 DNA. A D gene is named only where the DNA matches it firmly. Rows give clone size only sometimes, using once, few, many, or a class for an expanded clone.

>-|13|TRBJ1-1|TRBV10-3|-
CAIVGQPNTEAFF
TGTGCCATAGTCGGGCAGCCGAACACTGAAGCTTTCTTT
>many|13|TRBJ2-3|TRBV20-1|-
CSASRLVADTQYF
TGCAGTGCTAGCCGCTTAGTGGCAGATACGCAGTATTTT
>-|13|TRBJ1-5|TRBV7-9|-
CASSLAPTGPQHF
TGTGCCAGCAGCTTAGCACCCACCGGGCCCCAGCATTTT
>few|17|TRBJ1-4|TRBV24-1|-
CATSETPAQGTNEKLFF
TGTGCCACCAGTGAAACCCCCGCACAGGGCACTAATGAAAAACTGTTTTTT
>few|16|TRBJ1-1|TRBV11-2|-
CASSLDFWGRGQRAFF
TGTGCCAGCAGCTTAGATTTCTGGGGGCGGGGACAAAGAGCTTTCTTT
>many|17|TRBJ2-6|TRBV15|TRBD1
CATSSGQGFTGANVLTF
TGTGCCACCAGCAGTGGACAGGGCTTCACGGGGGCCAACGTCCTGACTTTC
>-|17|TRBJ2-1|TRBV5-1|-
CASSSSGSYSSYNEQFF
TGCGCCAGCAGCTCGTCAGGCAGTTATAGCTCCTACAATGAGCAGTTCTTC
>-|14|TRBJ1-2|TRBV7-2|-
CASTLGVFLEGYTF
TGTGCCAGCACCTTAGGAGTGTTTCTGGAGGGCTACACCTTC
>-|15|TRBJ2-1|TRBV30|-
CAWSLPGRIYNEQFF
TGTGCCTGGAGCCTTCCGGGACGGATATACAATGAGCAGTTCTTC
>-|15|TRBJ1-5|TRBV3-1|-
CASSQGQLGNQPQHF
TGTGCCAGCAGCCAAGGACAGTTAGGCAATCAGCCCCAGCATTTT
>-|14|TRBJ1-6|TRBV2|-
CASREVQGLGPLHF
TGTGCCAGCCGGGAGGTACAGGGTTTGGGGCCCCTCCACTTT
>few|18|TRBJ2-1|TRBV6-5|-
CASSLRGSSGASYNEQFF
TGTGCCAGCAGTTTACGCGGATCTTCGGGGGCCTCCTACAATGAGCAGTTCTTC
>-|14|TRBJ1-3|TRBV11-2|-
CASSLHGSGNTIYF
TGTGCCAGCAGCTTACACGGGTCTGGAAACACCATATATTTT
>many|12|TRBJ2-1|TRBV15|-
CATSRGVNEQFF
TGTGCCACCAGCAGAGGAGTCAATGAGCAGTTCTTC